This T cell receptor beta chain was observed in a study of T cell responses to AZD1222 COVID-19 vaccine (dated by TCRdb to about 2021). About the full investigation: AZD1222 recipients with second doses at about 4 weeks or about 12 weeks were pooled, because spike-specific TCR depth and breadth did not differ between schedules. A total of more than 230 trial participants underwent TCR sequencing, of whom approximately 210 received two doses of AZD1222 and around 25 received two doses of the MenACWY control vaccine. Trial participants were enrolled into age subgroups of 18-55, 56-69 and 70-plus years, which contained approximately 150, 28 and 58 TCR-sequenced participants, respectively. Broad study findings and their caveats: Nearly half of unique spike-specific TCRs reportedly recognized epitopes outside regions mutated in the B.1.351 and B.1.1.7 variants. CD4 TCRs associated with the vaccine covered the entire spike protein, and the dominant responses were in regions 160-218 and 743-854. Spike-specific TCR breadth and depth rose significantly after two AZD1222 doses compared with day 0 and with MenACWY recipients. Because no day 14 peak-response samples were available, repertoires were characterized only after the peak T cell response. The 56-69-year group was small, and its depth increase did not reach significance, likely because of low power. Conclusions about previously exposed vaccinees were limited because only six AZD1222 recipients were SARS-CoV-2 seropositive at baseline. Participants were mostly white British, with more females than males. The authors suggested clonal diversity may have been underestimated.

The CDR3 regions of human TCRbeta chains were analyzed by immunosequencing. On the study's bioinformatics: TCRs in the repertoires were compared against a reference library of SARS-CoV-2-specific TCRs that had been generated with the MIRA antigen-specificity platform. Breadth was defined as the fraction of unique TCRs that were SARS-CoV-2-associated. Depth was defined as the fraction of total T cells that were SARS-CoV-2-associated. Each spike-specific TCR was assigned to its reactive spike region and to a CD4 or CD8 class using the MIRA data. Log10-transformed breadth and depth values were compared by one-way ANOVA with Sidak's multiple comparisons tests. Here the immuneACCESS table is served through TCRdb, limited to in-frame sequences with V and J called. Missing clones are a known gap in these copies; in checked studies unresolved V genes cover under half, and the rest lacks a known reason. V and J calls and clone size are given by that table; D and trimming were obtained from the DNA. The sample yields 110,000 to 150,000 clones; roughly 93% were counted once. Of the sample, about 5.1% is held by the ten largest clones.

The time point label corresponds to: baseline before first vaccination. Samples from vaccinated people were obtained from the UK trials COV001 and COV002, which included a single-blind randomized controlled phase 2/3 trial of AZD1222 (ChAdOx1 nCoV-19) in healthy adults. For TCRbeta chain sequencing, PBMC samples from trial participants were taken at day 0 and at day 28 after the second dose. A note on this clone: This clone's antigen is unknown. No quality values exist for individual bases; no much larger clone is one base distant.

The CDR3 contains 14 residues, cysteine and phenylalanine counted. Kept here is only the CDR3 DNA, which spans 42 bases and is read in frame from base 1. Trimming leaves V shorter by 4 bases and J shorter by 7 bases, with the junction holding 7 bases beyond the gene matches. Reading the germline V gene gives CDR1 MDHEN and CDR2 SYDVKM. The chain employs TRBV28 and TRBJ1-5, and 7 bases in between align with TRBD1. The specimen comprised peripheral blood, sampled on day 0 of AZD1222 vaccination. This clonotype was sampled from an adult in good health. The CDR3 protein is CASSSPQGTQPQHF. The DNA reads TGTGCCAGCAGTTCACCACAGGGGACCCAGCCCCAGCATTTT.